These T cell receptor beta chains were read from a single sample in a study of blood T cell repertoires in COVID-19. The repertoire was sequenced with immunoSEQ multiplex PCR; TCRdb's copy has only in-frame clones and lacks some. The sample lists tens of thousands of clones, approximately 81% occurring once. The sample consisted of peripheral blood. Every receptor here comes from a human donor in a cohort sampled during active COVID-19. CDR3s include the opening cysteine and the closing phenylalanine or tryptophan. Part of the rows lack a size; the others show once, few, many or a class for expanded clones.

abundance: -; j_gene: TRBJ2-7; v_gene: TRBV5-1; CDR3aa: CASSRAPLGRGYEQYF
abundance: few; j_gene: TRBJ2-6; v_gene: TRBV7-8; CDR3aa: CASSFVLPSGANVLTF
abundance: once; j_gene: TRBJ1-3; v_gene: TRBV7-2; CDR3aa: CASSTQPGGVGNTIYF
abundance: -; j_gene: TRBJ1-1; v_gene: TRBV7-9; CDR3aa: CASRYGHQNTEAFF
abundance: once; j_gene: TRBJ1-3; v_gene: TRBV6-5; CDR3aa: CASSPDPGNTIYF
abundance: -; j_gene: TRBJ1-5; v_gene: TRBV7-9; CDR3aa: CASSSTGQVAQHF
abundance: medium-sized; j_gene: TRBJ2-3; v_gene: TRBV5-1; CDR3aa: CASIQGRHGTTDTQYF
abundance: once; j_gene: TRBJ2-1; v_gene: TRBV29-1; CDR3aa: CSARFSSSYNEQFF
abundance: -; j_gene: TRBJ1-1; v_gene: TRBV12-3/TRBV12-4; CDR3aa: CASSFVRTEAFF
abundance: -; j_gene: TRBJ2-3; v_gene: TRBV7-7; CDR3aa: CASSLDIGGTDTQYF
abundance: once; j_gene: TRBJ2-2; v_gene: TRBV11-2; CDR3aa: CASSLVTSGGAGELFF
abundance: -; j_gene: TRBJ2-3; v_gene: TRBV7-9; CDR3aa: CASSSVAGSGDTQYF
abundance: -; j_gene: TRBJ2-1; v_gene: TRBV3-1/TRBV3-2; CDR3aa: CASSQRTGMNEQFF
abundance: -; j_gene: TRBJ2-5; v_gene: TRBV4-1; CDR3aa: CASSPRGQGGQETQYF
abundance: few; j_gene: TRBJ1-5; v_gene: TRBV9; CDR3aa: CASSVGGLEPQHF
abundance: -; j_gene: TRBJ2-2; v_gene: TRBV5-4; CDR3aa: CASSLTSGLSTGELFF
abundance: -; j_gene: TRBJ2-5; v_gene: TRBV7-9; CDR3aa: CASSWETGIGETQYF
abundance: -; j_gene: TRBJ1-2; v_gene: TRBV6-5; CDR3aa: CASSAGTGGYGYTF
abundance: -; j_gene: TRBJ2-5; v_gene: TRBV12-1; CDR3aa: CASSSPGLAGGPGETQYF
abundance: once; j_gene: TRBJ2-1; v_gene: TRBV2; CDR3aa: CASSRAPAGSYNEQFF
abundance: -; j_gene: TRBJ2-5; v_gene: TRBV5-1; CDR3aa: CASSLRDSEVWETQYF
abundance: -; j_gene: TRBJ2-1; v_gene: TRBV12-3/TRBV12-4; CDR3aa: CASSQGGGEQFF
abundance: -; j_gene: TRBJ2-5; v_gene: TRBV25-1; CDR3aa: CASSDLTGPETQYF
abundance: -; j_gene: TRBJ2-4; v_gene: TRBV7-6; CDR3aa: CASSLPGGQEDIQYF
abundance: -; j_gene: TRBJ2-4; v_gene: TRBV27; CDR3aa: CATSDRFSKNIQYF
abundance: -; j_gene: TRBJ2-7; v_gene: TRBV7-3; CDR3aa: CASSPGTGINEQYF
abundance: few; j_gene: TRBJ2-4; v_gene: TRBV2; CDR3aa: CASSGGTAAKNIQYF